These T cell receptor beta chains were read from a single sample in a study of cytomegalovirus exposure and HLA in healthy donors. Libraries were prepared by immunoSEQ multiplex PCR; TCRdb keeps only in-frame clonotypes and omits some of them. The table lists about 160,000 clones, under 75% of them singletons. Sequencing was carried out using PBMCs. These TCRs come from a man aged 35 to 55 in good health and CMV-seropositive. Each CDR3 is given with its conserved first and last residue. A D gene is named only where the DNA matches it firmly. Part of the rows lack a size; the others show once, few, many or a class for expanded clones.

V gene: TRBV18; clone size: .; J gene: TRBJ2-2; D gene: TRBD1; CDR3 length: 17; CDR3 protein: CASSPLGQARGTGELFF; CDR3 DNA: TGTGCCAGCTCACCCCTCGGACAGGCGAGGGGCACCGGGGAGCTGTTTTTT
V gene: TRBV27; clone size: .; J gene: TRBJ2-7; D gene: .; CDR3 length: 16; CDR3 protein: CASSLLGVRGDYEQYF; CDR3 DNA: TGTGCCAGCAGTTTATTAGGCGTCCGGGGTGATTACGAGCAGTACTTC
V gene: TRBV7-2; clone size: .; J gene: TRBJ1-1; D gene: TRBD1; CDR3 length: 14; CDR3 protein: CASSPGGTNTEAFF; CDR3 DNA: TGTGCCAGCAGCCCAGGGGGGACGAACACTGAAGCTTTCTTT
V gene: TRBV6-5; clone size: .; J gene: TRBJ1-4; D gene: .; CDR3 length: 15; CDR3 protein: CASSYSGGADEKLFF; CDR3 DNA: TGTGCCAGCAGTTACTCGGGGGGTGCGGATGAAAAACTGTTTTTT
V gene: TRBV6-5; clone size: .; J gene: TRBJ2-1; D gene: .; CDR3 length: 16; CDR3 protein: CASSFLRGSSYNEQFF; CDR3 DNA: TGTGCCAGCAGTTTCCTGAGGGGGAGCTCCTACAATGAGCAGTTCTTC
V gene: TRBV27; clone size: .; J gene: TRBJ2-7; D gene: TRBD2; CDR3 length: 14; CDR3 protein: CASSSWTSGYEQYF; CDR3 DNA: TGTGCCAGCAGTTCCTGGACTAGCGGCTACGAGCAGTACTTC
V gene: TRBV19; clone size: .; J gene: TRBJ1-6; D gene: TRBD1; CDR3 length: 13; CDR3 protein: CASSNRDSSPLHF; CDR3 DNA: TGTGCCAGTAGTAACCGGGACAGCTCACCCCTCCACTTT
V gene: TRBV7-6; clone size: .; J gene: TRBJ2-3; D gene: TRBD2; CDR3 length: 17; CDR3 protein: CASSLARAGGLLDTQYF; CDR3 DNA: TGTGCCAGCAGCTTAGCAAGAGCGGGGGGGCTTCTCGATACGCAGTATTTT
V gene: TRBV9; clone size: .; J gene: TRBJ2-7; D gene: .; CDR3 length: 16; CDR3 protein: CASSVGAYGENYEQYF; CDR3 DNA: TGTGCCAGCAGCGTAGGAGCTTACGGGGAGAACTACGAGCAGTACTTC
V gene: TRBV4-3; clone size: .; J gene: TRBJ2-1; D gene: .; CDR3 length: 13; CDR3 protein: CASSQDGWNEQFF; CDR3 DNA: TGCGCCAGCAGCCAAGATGGCTGGAATGAGCAGTTCTTC
V gene: TRBV12-5; clone size: few; J gene: TRBJ2-5; D gene: TRBD1; CDR3 length: 15; CDR3 protein: CASGPGQGYQETQYF; CDR3 DNA: TGTGCTAGTGGGCCAGGACAGGGTTACCAAGAGACCCAGTACTTC
V gene: TRBV6-5; clone size: .; J gene: TRBJ2-7; D gene: TRBD1; CDR3 length: 15; CDR3 protein: CATMLYRDRAYEQYF; CDR3 DNA: TGTGCCACTATGCTTTACCGGGACAGGGCCTACGAGCAGTACTTC
V gene: TRBV7-3; clone size: .; J gene: TRBJ2-6; D gene: TRBD1; CDR3 length: 19; CDR3 protein: CASRRTGSPISSGANVLTF; CDR3 DNA: TGTGCCAGCAGGAGGACAGGGTCCCCCATTAGCTCTGGGGCCAACGTCCTGACTTTC
V gene: TRBV6-1; clone size: few; J gene: TRBJ1-1; D gene: .; CDR3 length: 11; CDR3 protein: CASSAQAEAFF; CDR3 DNA: TGTGCCAGCAGTGCCCAGGCTGAGGCTTTCTTT
V gene: TRBV6-5; clone size: .; J gene: TRBJ1-3; D gene: .; CDR3 length: 13; CDR3 protein: CASSANRDDTIYF; CDR3 DNA: TGTGCCAGCAGTGCTAACAGGGATGACACCATATATTTT
V gene: TRBV6-5; clone size: .; J gene: TRBJ2-7; D gene: .; CDR3 length: 14; CDR3 protein: CASSNHGDTYEQYF; CDR3 DNA: TGTGCCAGCAGCAACCATGGGGACACCTACGAGCAGTACTTC
V gene: TRBV11-2; clone size: .; J gene: TRBJ1-1; D gene: TRBD1; CDR3 length: 15; CDR3 protein: CASSLVPRGQTEAFF; CDR3 DNA: TGTGCCAGCAGCTTAGTACCCAGGGGGCAGACTGAAGCTTTCTTT
V gene: TRBV18; clone size: .; J gene: TRBJ2-5; D gene: .; CDR3 length: 14; CDR3 protein: CASSPWGAGETQYF; CDR3 DNA: TGTGCCAGCTCACCGTGGGGCGCGGGGGAGACCCAGTACTTC
V gene: TRBV15; clone size: .; J gene: TRBJ1-1; D gene: TRBD1; CDR3 length: 16; CDR3 protein: CATSTALGQGGRGAFF; CDR3 DNA: TGTGCCACCAGCACAGCATTGGGACAGGGAGGTCGTGGGGCTTTCTTT
V gene: TRBV5-1; clone size: few; J gene: TRBJ1-1; D gene: .; CDR3 length: 15; CDR3 protein: CASSLSGKGDTEAFF; CDR3 DNA: TGCGCCAGCAGCTTGTCGGGTAAGGGAGACACTGAAGCTTTCTTT
V gene: TRBV6-6; clone size: once; J gene: TRBJ2-5; D gene: .; CDR3 length: 12; CDR3 protein: CASSGDPETQYF; CDR3 DNA: TGTGCCAGCAGCGGGGATCCAGAGACCCAGTACTTC
V gene: TRBV6-5; clone size: .; J gene: TRBJ1-1; D gene: .; CDR3 length: 13; CDR3 protein: CASTDPADSEAFF; CDR3 DNA: TGTGCCAGCACCGACCCTGCAGACTCTGAAGCTTTCTTT